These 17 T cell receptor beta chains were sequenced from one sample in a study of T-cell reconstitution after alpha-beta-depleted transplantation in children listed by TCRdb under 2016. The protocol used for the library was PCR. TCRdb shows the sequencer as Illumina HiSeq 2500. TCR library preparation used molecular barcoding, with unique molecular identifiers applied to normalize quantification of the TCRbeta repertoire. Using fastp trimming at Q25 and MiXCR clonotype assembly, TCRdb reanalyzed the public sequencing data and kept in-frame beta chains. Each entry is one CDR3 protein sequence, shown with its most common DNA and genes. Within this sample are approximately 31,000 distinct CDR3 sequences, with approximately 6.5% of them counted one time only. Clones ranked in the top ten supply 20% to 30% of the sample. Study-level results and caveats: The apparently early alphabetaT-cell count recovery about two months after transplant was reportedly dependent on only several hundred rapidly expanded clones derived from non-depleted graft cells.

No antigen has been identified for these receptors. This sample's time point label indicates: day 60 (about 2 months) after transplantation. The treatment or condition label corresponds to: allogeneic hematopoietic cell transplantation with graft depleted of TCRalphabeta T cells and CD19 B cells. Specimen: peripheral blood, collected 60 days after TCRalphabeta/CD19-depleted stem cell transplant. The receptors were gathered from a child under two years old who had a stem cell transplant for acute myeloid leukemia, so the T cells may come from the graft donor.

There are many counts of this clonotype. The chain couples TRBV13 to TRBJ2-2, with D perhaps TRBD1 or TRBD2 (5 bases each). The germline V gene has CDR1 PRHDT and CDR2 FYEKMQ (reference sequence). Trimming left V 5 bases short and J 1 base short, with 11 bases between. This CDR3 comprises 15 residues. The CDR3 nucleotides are TGTGCCAGCAGCCTCATGGGGGTGAACACCGGGGAGCTGTTTTTT. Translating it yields CASSLMGVNTGELFF.

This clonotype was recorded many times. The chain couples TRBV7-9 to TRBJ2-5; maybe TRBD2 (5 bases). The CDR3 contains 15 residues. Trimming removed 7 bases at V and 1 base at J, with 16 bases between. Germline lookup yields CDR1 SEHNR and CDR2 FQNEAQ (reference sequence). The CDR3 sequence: CASIPTRGTQETQYF. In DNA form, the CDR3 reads TGTGCCAGCATCCCCACCCGGGGAACCCAAGAGACCCAGTACTTC.

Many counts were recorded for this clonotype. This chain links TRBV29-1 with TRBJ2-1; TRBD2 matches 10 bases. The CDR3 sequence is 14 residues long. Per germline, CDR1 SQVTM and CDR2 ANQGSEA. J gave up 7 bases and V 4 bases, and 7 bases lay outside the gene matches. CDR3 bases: TGCAGCGTTGGCCTTCTAGCGGGAGAGAATGAGCAGTTCTTC. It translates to CSVGLLAGENEQFF.

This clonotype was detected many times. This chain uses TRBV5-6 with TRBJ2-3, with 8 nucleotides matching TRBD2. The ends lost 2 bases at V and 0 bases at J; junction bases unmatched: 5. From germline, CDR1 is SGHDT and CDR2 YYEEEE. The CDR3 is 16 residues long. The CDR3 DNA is TGTGCCAGCAGCTTCCCGGGACTAGGGAGCACAGATACGCAGTATTTT. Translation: CASSFPGLGSTDTQYF.

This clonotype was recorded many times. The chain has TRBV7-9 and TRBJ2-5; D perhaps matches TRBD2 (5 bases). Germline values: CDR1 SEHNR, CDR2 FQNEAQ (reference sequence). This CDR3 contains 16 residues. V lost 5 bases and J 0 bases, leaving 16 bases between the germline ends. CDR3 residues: CASSAPGNIYQETQYF. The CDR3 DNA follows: TGTGCCAGCAGCGCCCCCGGGAACATCTACCAAGAGACCCAGTACTTC.

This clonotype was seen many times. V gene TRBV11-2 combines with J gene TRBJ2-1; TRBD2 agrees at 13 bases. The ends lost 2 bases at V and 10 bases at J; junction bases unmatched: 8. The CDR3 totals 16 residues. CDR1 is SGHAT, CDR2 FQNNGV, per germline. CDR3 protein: CASSLRGLAGVGEQFF. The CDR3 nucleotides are TGTGCCAGCAGCTTAAGAGGACTAGCGGGAGTAGGAGAGCAGTTCTTC.

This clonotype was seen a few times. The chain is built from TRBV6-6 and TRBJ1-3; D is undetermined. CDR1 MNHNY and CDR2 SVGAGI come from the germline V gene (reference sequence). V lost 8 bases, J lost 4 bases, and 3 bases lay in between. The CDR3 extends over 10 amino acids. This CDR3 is CASQGNTIYF. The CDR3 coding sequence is TGTGCCAGCCAAGGAAACACCATATATTTT.

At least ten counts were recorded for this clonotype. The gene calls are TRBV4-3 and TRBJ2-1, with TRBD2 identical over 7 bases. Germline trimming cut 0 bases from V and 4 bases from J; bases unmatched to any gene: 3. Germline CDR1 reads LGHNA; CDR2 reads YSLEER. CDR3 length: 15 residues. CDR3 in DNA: TGCGCCAGCAGCCAAGAGGGGACTATTTACAATGAGCAGTTCTTC. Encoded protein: CASSQEGTIYNEQFF.

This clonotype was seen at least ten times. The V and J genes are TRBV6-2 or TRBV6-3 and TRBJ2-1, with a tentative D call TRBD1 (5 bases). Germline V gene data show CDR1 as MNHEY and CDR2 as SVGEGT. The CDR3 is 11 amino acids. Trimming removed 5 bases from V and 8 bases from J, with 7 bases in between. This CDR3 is CASSQGYEQFF. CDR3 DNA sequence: TGTGCCAGCAGTCAGGGTTATGAGCAGTTCTTC.

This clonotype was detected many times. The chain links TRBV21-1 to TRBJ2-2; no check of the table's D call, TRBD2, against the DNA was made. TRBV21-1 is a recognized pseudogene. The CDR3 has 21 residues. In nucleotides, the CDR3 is TGTGCCAGCAGCAACCCTGGGCAGGGACTAGCGGGAGGGCCCGACACCGGGGAGCTGTTTTTT. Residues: CASSNPGQGLAGGPDTGELFF.

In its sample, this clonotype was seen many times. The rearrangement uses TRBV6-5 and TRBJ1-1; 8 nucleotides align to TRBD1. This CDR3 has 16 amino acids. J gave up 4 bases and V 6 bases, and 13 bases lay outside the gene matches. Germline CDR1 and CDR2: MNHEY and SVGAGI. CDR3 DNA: TGTGCCAGCAGGCTCCGGACAGGGTCCGGTGTCACTGAAGCTTTCTTT. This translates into CASRLRTGSGVTEAFF.

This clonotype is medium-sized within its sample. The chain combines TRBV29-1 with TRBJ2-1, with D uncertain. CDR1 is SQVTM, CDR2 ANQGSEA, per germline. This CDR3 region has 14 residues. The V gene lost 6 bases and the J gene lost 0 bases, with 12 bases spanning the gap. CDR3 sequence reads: CSVPPVGSYNEQFF. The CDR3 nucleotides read TGCAGCGTCCCCCCGGTGGGCTCCTACAATGAGCAGTTCTTC.

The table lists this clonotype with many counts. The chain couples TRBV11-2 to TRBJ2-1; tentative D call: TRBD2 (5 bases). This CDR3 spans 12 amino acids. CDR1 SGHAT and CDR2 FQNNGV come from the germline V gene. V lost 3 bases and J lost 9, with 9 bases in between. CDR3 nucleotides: TGTGCCAGCAGCTTCGGGGTAACTGAGCAGTTCTTC. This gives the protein CASSFGVTEQFF.

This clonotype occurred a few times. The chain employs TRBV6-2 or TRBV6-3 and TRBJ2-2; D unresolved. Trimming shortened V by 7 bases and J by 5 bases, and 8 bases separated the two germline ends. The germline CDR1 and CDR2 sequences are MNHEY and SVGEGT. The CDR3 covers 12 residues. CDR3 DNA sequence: TGTGCCAGCATCGAGAGGACCGGGGAGCTGTTTTTT. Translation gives CASIERTGELFF.

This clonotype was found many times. Here the CDR3 reads CASSFTSGPSTDTQYF. For the CDR3, the DNA is TGTGCCAGCAGTTTTACTAGCGGACCTAGCACAGATACGCAGTATTTT. This sequence joins TRBV12-3 or TRBV12-4 and TRBJ2-3, with TRBD2 identical over 8 bases. V shed 3 bases and J 0 bases; nucleotides not matched to a gene: 5. This CDR3 comprises 16 residues.

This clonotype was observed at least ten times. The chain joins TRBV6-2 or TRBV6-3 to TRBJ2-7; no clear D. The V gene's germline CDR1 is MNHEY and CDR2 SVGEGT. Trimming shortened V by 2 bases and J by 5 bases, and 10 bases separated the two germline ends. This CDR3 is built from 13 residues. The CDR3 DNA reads TGTGCCAGCAGTTACACCGAAGGCCACGAGCAGTACTTC. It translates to CASSYTEGHEQYF.

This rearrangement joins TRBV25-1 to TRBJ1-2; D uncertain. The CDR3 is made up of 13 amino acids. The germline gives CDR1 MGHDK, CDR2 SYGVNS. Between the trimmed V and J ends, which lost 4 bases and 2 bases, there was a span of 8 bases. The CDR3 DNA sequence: TGTGCCAGCAGTGGGGGAGACAACTATGGCTACACCTTC. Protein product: CASSGGDNYGYTF.